Listed below are T cell receptor beta chains from one sample, sequenced in a study of shared clonotypes between healthy human individuals. Assay: immunoSEQ multiplex PCR; the TCRdb copy retains only in-frame clones and omits some. Altogether roughly 1,800,000 clones are present, roughly 95% being singletons, with the ten largest covering more than 0.9%. Sequencing was performed on naive CD8+ T cells sorted from blood. Receptors originate from a man between 18 and 29 years old in good health. Both conserved end residues are part of each CDR3.

v_gene	j_gene	CDR3aa
TRBV7-8	TRBJ1-5	CASSPREGQPQHF
TRBV29-1	TRBJ1-4	CSVMPEGSAKLFF
TRBV4-1	TRBJ2-7	CASSQSIGSSYEQYF
TRBV30	TRBJ1-2	CAWKEGGEYYGYTF
TRBV19	TRBJ1-5	CASTPLSGGNQPQHF
TRBV2	TRBJ1-1	CASSKENTEAFF
TRBV11-2	TRBJ2-7	CASREQGFEQYF
TRBV4-1	TRBJ1-1	CATSEGLRAFF
TRBV5-6	TRBJ1-1	CASSFRVSLNTEAFF
TRBV10-3	TRBJ1-4	CAISDFRGHNEKLFF
TRBV9	TRBJ2-7	CASSVDTLGSEQYF